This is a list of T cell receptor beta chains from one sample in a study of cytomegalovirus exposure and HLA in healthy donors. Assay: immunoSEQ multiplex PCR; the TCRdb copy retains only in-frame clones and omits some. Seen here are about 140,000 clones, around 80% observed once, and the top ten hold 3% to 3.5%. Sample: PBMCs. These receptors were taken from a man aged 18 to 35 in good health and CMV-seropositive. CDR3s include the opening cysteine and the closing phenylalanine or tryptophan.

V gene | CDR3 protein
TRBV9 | CASTNSAPRGSYNEQFF
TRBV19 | CASSRGVRGSGANVLTF
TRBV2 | CASMDRGFAGELFF
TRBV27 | CASSLRYTEKAGAEQFF
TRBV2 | CASSEVSGRNSNYGYTF
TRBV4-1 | CASSQAGDRGFPEKLFF
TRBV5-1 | CASSSQTVLIADTQYF
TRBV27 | CASSFGQGHTGELFF
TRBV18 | CASSPVNGQSYEQYF
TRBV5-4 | CASSLGRGELFF
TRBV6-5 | CASSYSGREDYGYTF
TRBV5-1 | CASSLLGLAAYEQYF
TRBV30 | CAWGTGSTDTQYF
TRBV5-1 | CASSLFFEPSGRAQETQYF
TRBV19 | CASSASGTGADGEKLFF
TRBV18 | CASSPGQIGNTIYF
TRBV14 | CASSHQRAYNEQFF
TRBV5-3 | CARSFSAGGIPSTDTQYF
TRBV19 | CASSGGGLAGSSYSYNEQFF
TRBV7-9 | CASSLGIGTENEKLFF
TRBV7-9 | CASSLVGQGGEQYF
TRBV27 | CASVASRTGITEAFF
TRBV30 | CAWLPSSSYNEQFF
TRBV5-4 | CASSHRTGDGYTF
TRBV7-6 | CASKGLAGEGEDTQYF
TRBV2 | CASSEALPGTEAFF
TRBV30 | CAGSPEGANVLTF
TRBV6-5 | CASSYSDTPPKNEQFF
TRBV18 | CASSYWGGQVDTEAFF
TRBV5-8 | CASSLAETLALYNEQFF
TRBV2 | CASSDAGRRLNEQFF
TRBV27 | CASSPTGYEQYF
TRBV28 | CASSPPVGGNGYTF
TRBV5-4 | CASSLDRINYGYTF
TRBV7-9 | CASSYRTSTDTQYF
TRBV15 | CATLGRGNTGELFF
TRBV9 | CASSEGLGETQYF
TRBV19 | CATAPKGISNEKLFF
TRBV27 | CASSFAGVIADTQYF
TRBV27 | CASSLAPGGLADYTF
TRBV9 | CASSFTRETTDTQYF
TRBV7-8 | CASSLTTSGRADTQYF
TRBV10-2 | CASRTGGSSYEQYF
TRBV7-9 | CASSLEGTGGETEAFF
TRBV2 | CASSRQAYEQYF
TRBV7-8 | CASSPTPSGTAYNEQFF
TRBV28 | CASSIIGLGAFF
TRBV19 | CASSIARGTHEQYF
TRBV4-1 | CASSQSPSLSRRGTGELFF
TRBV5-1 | CASSLAFGGYTF
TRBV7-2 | CASSEKGQGAPYEQYF
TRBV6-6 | CASSYYPGQGIYGYTF